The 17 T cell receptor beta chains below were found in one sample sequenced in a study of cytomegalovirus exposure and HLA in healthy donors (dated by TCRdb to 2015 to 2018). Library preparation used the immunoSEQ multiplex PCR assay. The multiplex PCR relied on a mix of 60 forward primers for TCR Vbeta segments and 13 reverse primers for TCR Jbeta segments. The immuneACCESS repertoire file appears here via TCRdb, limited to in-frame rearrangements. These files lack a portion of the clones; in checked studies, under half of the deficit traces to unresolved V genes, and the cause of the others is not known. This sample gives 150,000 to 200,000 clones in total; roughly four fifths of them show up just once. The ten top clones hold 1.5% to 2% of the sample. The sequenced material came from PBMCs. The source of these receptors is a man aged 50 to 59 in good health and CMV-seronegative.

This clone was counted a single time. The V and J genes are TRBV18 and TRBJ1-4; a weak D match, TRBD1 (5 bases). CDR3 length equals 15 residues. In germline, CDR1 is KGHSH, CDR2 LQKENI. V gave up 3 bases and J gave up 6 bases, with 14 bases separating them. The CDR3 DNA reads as TGTGCCAGCTCACCGTCCAGGGCAATTGATGAAAAACTGTTTTTT. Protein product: CASSPSRAIDEKLFF.

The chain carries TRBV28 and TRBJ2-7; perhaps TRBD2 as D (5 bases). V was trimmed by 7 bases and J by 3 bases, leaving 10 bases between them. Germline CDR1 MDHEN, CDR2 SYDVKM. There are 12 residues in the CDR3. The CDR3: CASNLEGYEQYF. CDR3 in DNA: TGTGCCAGCAACCTCGAGGGCTACGAGCAGTACTTC.

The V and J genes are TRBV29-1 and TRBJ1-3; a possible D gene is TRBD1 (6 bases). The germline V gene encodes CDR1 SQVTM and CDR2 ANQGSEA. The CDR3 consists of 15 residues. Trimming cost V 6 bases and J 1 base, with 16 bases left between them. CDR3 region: CSVAPAGTSGNTIYF. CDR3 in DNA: TGCAGCGTGGCTCCCGCAGGGACATCTGGAAACACCATATATTTT.

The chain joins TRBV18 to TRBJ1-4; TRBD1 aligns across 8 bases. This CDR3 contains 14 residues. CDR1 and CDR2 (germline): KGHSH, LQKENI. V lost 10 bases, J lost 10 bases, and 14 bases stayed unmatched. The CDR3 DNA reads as TGTGCCACCACCCCGGGACAGGCCGTGGGAAAACTGTTTTTT. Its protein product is CATTPGQAVGKLFF. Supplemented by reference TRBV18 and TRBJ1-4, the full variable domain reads NAGVMQNPRHLVRRRGQEARLRCSPMKGHSHVYWYRQLPEEGLKFMVYLQKENIIDESGMPKERFSAEFPKEGPSILRIQQVVRGDSAAYFCATTPGQAVGKLFFGSGTQLSVL.

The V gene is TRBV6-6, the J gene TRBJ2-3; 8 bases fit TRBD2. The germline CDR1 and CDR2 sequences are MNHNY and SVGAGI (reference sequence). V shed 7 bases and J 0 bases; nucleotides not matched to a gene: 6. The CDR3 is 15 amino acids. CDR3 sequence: CASTRRGGSTDTQYF. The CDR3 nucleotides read TGTGCCAGCACCCGCCGGGGGGGTAGCACAGATACGCAGTATTTT.

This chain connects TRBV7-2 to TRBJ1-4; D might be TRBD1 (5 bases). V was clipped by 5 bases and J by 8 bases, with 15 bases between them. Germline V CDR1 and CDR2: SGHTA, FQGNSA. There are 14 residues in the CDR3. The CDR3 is CASSPPGTGEKLFF. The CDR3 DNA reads TGTGCCAGCAGCCCCCCGGGTACAGGAGAAAAACTGTTTTTT.

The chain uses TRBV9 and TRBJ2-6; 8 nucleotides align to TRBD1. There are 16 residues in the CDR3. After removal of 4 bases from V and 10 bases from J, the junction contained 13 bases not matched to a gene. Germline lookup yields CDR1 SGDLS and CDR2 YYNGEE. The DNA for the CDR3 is TGTGCCAGCAGCCCCCGGACAGGGCGAGTTTCTAACGTCCTGACTTTC. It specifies CASSPRTGRVSNVLTF.

The CDR3 here is CASSPRDTQYF. Here the CDR3 DNA reads TGTGCCAGCAGCCCGAGAGATACGCAGTATTTT. The rearrangement joins TRBV7-2 to TRBJ2-3, with D hard to call. Deletions cut 5 bases from V and 5 bases from J, with 5 bases between. The CDR3 totals 11 residues. Germline V lookup: CDR1 SGHTA, CDR2 FQGNSA.

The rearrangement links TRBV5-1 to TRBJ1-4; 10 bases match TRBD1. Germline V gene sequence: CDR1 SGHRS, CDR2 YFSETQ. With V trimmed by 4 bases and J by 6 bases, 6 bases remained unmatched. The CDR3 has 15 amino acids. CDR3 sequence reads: CASSLTGTGDEKLFF. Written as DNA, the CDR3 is TGCGCCAGCAGCCTCACCGGGACAGGGGATGAAAAACTGTTTTTT.

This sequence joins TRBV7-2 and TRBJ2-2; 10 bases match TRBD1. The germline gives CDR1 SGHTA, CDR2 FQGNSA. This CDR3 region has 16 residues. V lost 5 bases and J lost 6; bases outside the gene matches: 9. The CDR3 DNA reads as TGTGCCAGCAGCCTGACCGGGACAGGGGCCGCCGGGGAGCTGTTTTTT. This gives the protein CASSLTGTGAAGELFF.

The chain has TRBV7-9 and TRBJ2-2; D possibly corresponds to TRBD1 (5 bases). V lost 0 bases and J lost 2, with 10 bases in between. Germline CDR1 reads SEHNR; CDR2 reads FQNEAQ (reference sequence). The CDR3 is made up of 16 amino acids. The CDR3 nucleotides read TGTGCCAGCAGCTTAGCGGCAGGGCCAAACACCGGGGAGCTGTTTTTT. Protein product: CASSLAAGPNTGELFF. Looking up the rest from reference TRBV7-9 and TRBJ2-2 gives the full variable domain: DTGVSQNPRHKITKRGQNVTFRCDPISEHNRLYWYRQTLGQGPEFLTYFQNEAQLEKSRLLSDRFSAERPKGSFSTLEIQRTEQGDSAMYLCASSLAAGPNTGELFFGEGSRLTVL.

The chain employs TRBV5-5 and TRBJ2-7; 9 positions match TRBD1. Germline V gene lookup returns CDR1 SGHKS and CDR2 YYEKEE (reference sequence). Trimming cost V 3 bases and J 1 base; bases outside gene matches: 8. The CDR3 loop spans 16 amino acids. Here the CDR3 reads CASSSGTGGRSYEQYF. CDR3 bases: TGTGCCAGCAGCTCAGGAACAGGGGGCAGGTCCTACGAGCAGTACTTC.

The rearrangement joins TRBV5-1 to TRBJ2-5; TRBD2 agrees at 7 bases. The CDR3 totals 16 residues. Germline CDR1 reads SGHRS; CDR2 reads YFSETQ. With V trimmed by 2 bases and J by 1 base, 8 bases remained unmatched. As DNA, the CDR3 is TGCGCCAGCAGCTTTGGCCAGCGGGGAATCCAAGAGACCCAGTACTTC. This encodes CASSFGQRGIQETQYF. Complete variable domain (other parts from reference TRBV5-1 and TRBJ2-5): KAGVTQTPRYLIKTRGQQVTLSCSPISGHRSVSWYQQTPGQGLQFLFEYFSETQRNKGNFPGRFSGRQFSNSRSEMNVSTLELGDSALYLCASSFGQRGIQETQYFGPGTRLLVL.

This CDR3 is CASSVGPGSDTQYF. CDR3 bases: TGTGCCAGCAGCGTAGGTCCGGGTTCAGATACGCAGTATTTT. This chain uses TRBV9 with TRBJ2-3; D is uncertain. The V and J ends lost 0 bases and 4 bases respectively, with 9 bases between them. CDR3 size: 14 residues. Germline lookup yields CDR1 SGDLS and CDR2 YYNGEE.

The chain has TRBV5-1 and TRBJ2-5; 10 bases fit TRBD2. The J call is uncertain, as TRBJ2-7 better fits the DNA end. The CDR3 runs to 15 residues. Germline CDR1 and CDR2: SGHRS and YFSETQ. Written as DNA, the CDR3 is TGCGCCAGCAGCTTGGCCGCTAGCGGGGGCTACGAGCAGTACTTC. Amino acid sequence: CASSLAASGGYEQYF.

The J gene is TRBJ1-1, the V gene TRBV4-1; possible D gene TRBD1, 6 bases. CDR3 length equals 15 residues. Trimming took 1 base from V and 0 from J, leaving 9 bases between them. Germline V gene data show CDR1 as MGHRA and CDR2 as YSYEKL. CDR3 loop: CASSQVTGLNTEAFF. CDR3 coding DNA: TGCGCCAGCAGCCAAGTTACAGGGCTGAACACTGAAGCTTTCTTT.

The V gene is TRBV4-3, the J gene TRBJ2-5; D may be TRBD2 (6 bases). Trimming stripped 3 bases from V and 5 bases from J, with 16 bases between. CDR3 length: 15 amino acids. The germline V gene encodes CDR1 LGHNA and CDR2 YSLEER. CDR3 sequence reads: CASSHHTGSPETQYF. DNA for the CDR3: TGCGCCAGCAGCCACCACACCGGGAGTCCGGAGACCCAGTACTTC.